The 10 T cell receptor beta chains presented below share a single source sample, sequenced in a study of human T cells and chemical hapten exposure. Each CDR3 protein is one row after TCRdb ran MiXCR on the RACE reads. The sample has roughly 75,000 distinct CDR3 sequences, approximately 8.1% seen once; the top ten hold less than 2%. This sample's time point: healthy volunteer bleed at 6 weeks. Unfractionated whole blood was the source from which total RNA was extracted. Sequenced sample: whole blood. Every receptor here comes from a female donor in good health. Some clones in this sample may be carry-over from other donors' samples.

The rearrangement uses TRBV7-2 and TRBJ2-1; D gene uncertain. Germline V gene data show CDR1 as SGHTA and CDR2 as FQGNSA. The CDR3 has 12 amino acids. Between the trimmed V and J ends, which lost 6 bases and 3 bases, there was a span of 6 bases. The CDR3 DNA reads as TGTGCCAGCAGTGTGAACTACAATGAGCAGTTCTTC. This translates into CASSVNYNEQFF.

The chain is built from TRBV5-5 and TRBJ2-7; D not certain. Germline V gene sequence: CDR1 SGHKS, CDR2 YYEKEE (reference sequence). Trimming took off 0 bases at V and 5 bases at J, with 15 bases between the two ends. This CDR3 is 15 amino acids long. Here the CDR3 DNA reads TGTGCCAGCAGCTTGGTGGTAGGCTACGCCGACGAGCAGTACTTC. Translation gives CASSLVVGYADEQYF. Using reference TRBV5-5 and TRBJ2-7 for the parts outside the CDR3, the full variable domain is DAGVTQSPTHLIKTRGQQVTLRCSPISGHKSVSWYQQVLGQGPQFIFQYYEKEERGRGNFPDRFSARQFPNYSSELNVNALLLGDSALYLCASSLVVGYADEQYFGPGTRLTVT.

This clonotype was seen only a few times. The gene calls are TRBV7-9 and TRBJ1-3; D ambiguous. The CDR3 has 13 residues. V lost 4 bases, J lost 4 bases, and 8 bases lay in between. The germline gives CDR1 SEHNR, CDR2 FQNEAQ (reference sequence). The CDR3 sequence: CASSSDIGNTIYF. CDR3 nucleotide sequence: TGTGCCAGCAGCTCAGACATCGGAAACACCATATATTTT.

This clonotype was counted ten times or more. The chain couples TRBV6-1 to TRBJ1-5, with D uncertain. V was trimmed by 2 bases and J by 6 bases, leaving 14 bases between them. The CDR3 has 15 residues. Germline CDR1 is MNHNS and CDR2 is SASEGT. The CDR3, as DNA: TGTGCCAGCAGTGAAAACGAGGGATCGGTTCAGCCCCAGCATTTT. Amino acids: CASSENEGSVQPQHF.

A few counts support this clonotype. This sequence joins TRBV7-2 and TRBJ2-3; D unresolved. The CDR3 contains 13 residues. CDR1 SGHTA and CDR2 FQGNSA come from the germline V gene. Deletions cut 5 bases from V and 6 bases from J, with 12 bases between. The DNA of the CDR3 is TGTGCCAGCAGCACAGCTCCAGTCGATACGCAGTATTTT. Encoded protein: CASSTAPVDTQYF.

This clonotype was seen repeatedly, ten times or more. V and J are TRBV30 and TRBJ2-2; the D gene could be TRBD1 or TRBD2 (5 bases each). The CDR3 runs to 14 residues. V was pared by 3 bases and J by 2 bases, with 10 bases between. Per germline, CDR1 GTSNPN and CDR2 SVGIG (reference sequence). CDR3 bases: TGTGCCTGGAGAACAGGAGGTAACACCGGGGAGCTGTTTTTT. It yields the protein CAWRTGGNTGELFF.

This clonotype was detected many times. This chain links TRBV18 with TRBJ2-3, with D possibly TRBD2 on 5 matching bases. This CDR3 is 15 amino acids long. Germline CDR1 KGHSH, CDR2 LQKENI. The V and J ends lost 3 bases and 2 bases respectively, with 12 bases between them. The CDR3 loop is CASSPRDGNTDTQYF. CDR3 bases: TGTGCCAGCTCACCTCGAGACGGGAACACAGATACGCAGTATTTT.

The chain joins TRBV27 to TRBJ1-1, with 8 bases fitting TRBD1. CDR1 and CDR2 (germline): MNHEY, SMNVEV (reference sequence). V was clipped by 0 bases and J by 4 bases; unmatched bases: 7. There are 16 residues in the CDR3. The CDR3 protein is CASSLSVGTGGTEAFF. The CDR3, as DNA: TGTGCCAGCAGTTTATCTGTTGGGACAGGCGGCACTGAAGCTTTCTTT.

This clonotype was detected ten times or more. The genes are TRBV12-3 or TRBV12-4 and TRBJ2-7; 10 nucleotides match TRBD2. CDR3 length: 15 amino acids. The J segment lost 5 bases and the V segment lost 2 bases, leaving 6 bases of the junction unmatched. The CDR3 coding sequence is TGTGCCAGCAGTTTACAGGGACTAGCGTCCCACGAGCAGTACTTC. Its protein is CASSLQGLASHEQYF.

Note on this clonotype: A much larger clonotype is one base distant, so this may be a read error. This rearrangement joins TRBV20-1 to TRBJ2-1; perhaps TRBD2 as D (6 bases). Per the germline V gene, CDR1 is DFQATT and CDR2 is SNEGSKA (reference sequence). The V gene lost 0 bases and the J gene lost 4 bases, with 16 bases spanning the gap. CDR3 length: 16 residues. This CDR3 reads CSAREISAGGYNEQFF. CDR3 nucleotide sequence: TGCAGTGCTAGAGAGATCTCAGCGGGCGGTTACAATGAGCAGTTCTTC.